The entry below describes one T cell receptor beta chain. The data originate from a study of blood T cell repertoires in COVID-19. Study information: The study drew acute and convalescent COVID-19 samples from the United States, Italy and Spain.

Original processing methods: Researchers report that nucleated cell counts were estimated from reference gene primer amplification. TCRdb's table, derived via immunoSEQ multiplex PCR, lists solely in-frame clones and lacks some. D and trimming were read from the DNA, whereas the V and J calls and clone size are those reported in that table. The profile shows under 150,000 clones, more than 90% of them singletons. Germline V lookup: CDR1 SGDLS, CDR2 YYNGEE. This CDR3 contains 13 residues. V was clipped by 0 bases and J by 5 bases, with 8 bases between them. The sample taken for sequencing was peripheral blood. The V and J genes are TRBV9 and TRBJ2-5; no reliable D call. This sequence originates from a man aged 45-65 years with active COVID-19. The CDR3 reads CASSVGAEETQYF. DNA for the CDR3: TGTGCCAGCAGCGTAGGGGCCGAGGAGACCCAGTACTTC.